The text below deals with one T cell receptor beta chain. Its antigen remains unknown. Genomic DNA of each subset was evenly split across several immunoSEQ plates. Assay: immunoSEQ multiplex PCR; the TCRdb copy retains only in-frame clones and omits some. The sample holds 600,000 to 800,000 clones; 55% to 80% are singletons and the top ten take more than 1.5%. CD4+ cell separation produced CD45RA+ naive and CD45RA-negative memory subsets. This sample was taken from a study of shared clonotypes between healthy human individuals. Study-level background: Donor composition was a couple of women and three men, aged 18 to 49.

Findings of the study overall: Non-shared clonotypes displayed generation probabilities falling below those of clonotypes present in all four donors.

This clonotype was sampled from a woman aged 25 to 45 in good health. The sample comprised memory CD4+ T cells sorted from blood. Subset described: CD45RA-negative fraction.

The CDR3 loop reads CASSTGVNQPQHF. CDR3 nucleotides: TGTGCCAGCAGTACAGGTGTCAATCAGCCCCAGCATTTT. V usage is TRBV11-2 and J usage is TRBJ1-5; the D gene is possibly TRBD1 (5 bases). The CDR3 runs 13 residues. Germline loops: CDR1 SGHAT, CDR2 FQNNGV. Trimming removed 6 bases from V and 3 bases from J, with 9 bases in between.